This T cell receptor beta chain was retrieved from a study of blood T cells in healthy people across ages. Study context: There was about one barcoded beta molecule captured by template switching per two T cells.

Then a second PCR, running roughly 7 to 11 cycles, was carried out with a sample-barcoded 5' primer and a J-beta primer mix. Each CDR3 protein gets one entry after TCRdb re-called the 5' RACE reads with MiXCR. The data contain some 1.6 million distinct CDR3 sequences, about 31% of them seen just once; the ten biggest clones take up 11%. As to this clonotype: The junction shows a germline mismatch at one end, possibly a read error.

The TCR comes from a woman between 25 and 40 years old in good health. The specimen sequenced was blood.

The CDR3 region is CTSSQDWGLVETQYF. The CDR3 nucleotides are TGTACCAGCAGCCAAGATTGGGGCCTCGTGGAGACCCAGTACTTC. The rearrangement joins TRBV4-2 to TRBJ2-5, with D possibly being TRBD1 (5 bases). Per the germline V gene, CDR1 is LGHNA and CDR2 is YNFKEQ. The CDR3 contains 15 residues.